This T cell receptor (beta chain) was documented in a study of OX40 agonist ivuxolimab in advanced cancers. V was clipped by 5 bases and J by 4 bases; unmatched bases: 2. Germline CDR1 SEHNR, CDR2 FQNEAQ (reference sequence). The CDR3 covers 14 residues. Only in-frame clones appear in the TCRdb table, and some are missing; sequencing was by immunoSEQ multiplex PCR. Here the sample spans about 54,000 clones, 80% to 95% being singletons. Sequenced here: CD4+ or CD8+ T cells sorted from blood, sampled in a trial of the OX40 agonist ivuxolimab. This TCR was recovered from an adult with an advanced solid tumor such as melanoma, head and neck, liver or kidney cancer. The J gene is TRBJ1-6, the V gene TRBV7-9; the match to TRBD1 covers 7 bases. The DNA of the CDR3 is TGTGCCAGCAGCCGGGACAGTTATAATTCACCCCTCCACTTT. The encoded protein is CASSRDSYNSPLHF.